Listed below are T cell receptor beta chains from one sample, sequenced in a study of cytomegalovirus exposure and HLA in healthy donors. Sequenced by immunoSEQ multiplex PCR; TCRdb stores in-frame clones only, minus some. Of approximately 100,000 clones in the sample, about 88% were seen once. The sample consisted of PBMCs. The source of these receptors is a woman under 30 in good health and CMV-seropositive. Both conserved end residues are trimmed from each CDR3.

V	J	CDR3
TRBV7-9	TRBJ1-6	ASSTDPRDINSPLH
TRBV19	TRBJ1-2	ASSIAGESYGYT
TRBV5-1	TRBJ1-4	ASNMIPGATNEKLF
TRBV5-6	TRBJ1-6	ASSLVQNSPLH
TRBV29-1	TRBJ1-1	SAPKETGNTEAF
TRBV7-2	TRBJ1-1	ASSLFVNTEAF
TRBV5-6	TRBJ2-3	ASSYGLAGADTQY
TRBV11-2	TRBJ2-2	ASTPSGGGELF
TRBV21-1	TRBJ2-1	ASSKTGFEQF
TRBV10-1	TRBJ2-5	APRRLRQETQY
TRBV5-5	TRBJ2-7	ASSLAGSMRY
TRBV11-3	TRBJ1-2	ASSLVGDYGYT
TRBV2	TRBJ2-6	GTGDFSGANVLT
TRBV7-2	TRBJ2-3	ASSLDARGSRTDTQY
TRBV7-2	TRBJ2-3	ASSSGGLTDTQY
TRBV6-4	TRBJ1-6	ASSSGQGNSPLH
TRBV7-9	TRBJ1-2	ASSLRTGDPGYT